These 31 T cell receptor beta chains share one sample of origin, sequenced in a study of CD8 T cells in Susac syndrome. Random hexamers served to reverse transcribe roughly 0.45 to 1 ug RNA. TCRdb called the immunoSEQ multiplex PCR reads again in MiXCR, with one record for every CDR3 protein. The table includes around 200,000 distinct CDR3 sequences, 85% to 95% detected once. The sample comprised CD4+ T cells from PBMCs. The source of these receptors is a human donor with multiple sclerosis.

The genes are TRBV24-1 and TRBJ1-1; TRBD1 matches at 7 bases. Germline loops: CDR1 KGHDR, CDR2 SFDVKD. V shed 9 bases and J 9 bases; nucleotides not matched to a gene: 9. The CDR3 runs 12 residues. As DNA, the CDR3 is TGTGCCACCTCCGACAGGACAGGAAAAGCTTTCTTT. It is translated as CATSDRTGKAFF.

For the CDR3, the DNA is TGTGCCAGTAGGGCCACAGGGTTCGGCTATGGCTACACCTTC. Translation gives CASRATGFGYGYTF. The chain is built from TRBV19 and TRBJ1-2, with a possible D match to TRBD1 (6 bases). CDR1 is LNHDA, CDR2 SQIVND, per germline (reference sequence). The V and J ends lost 6 bases and 4 bases respectively, with 15 bases between them. There are 14 residues in the CDR3.

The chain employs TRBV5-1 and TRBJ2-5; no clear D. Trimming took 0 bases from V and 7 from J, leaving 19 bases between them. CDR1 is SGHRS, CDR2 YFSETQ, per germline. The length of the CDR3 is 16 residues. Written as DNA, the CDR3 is TGCGCCAGCAGCTTGGCCAGGCAGGTCATCCGCTCGACCCAGTACTTC. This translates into CASSLARQVIRSTQYF. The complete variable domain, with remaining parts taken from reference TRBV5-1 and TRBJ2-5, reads KAGVTQTPRYLIKTRGQQVTLSCSPISGHRSVSWYQQTPGQGLQFLFEYFSETQRNKGNFPGRFSGRQFSNSRSEMNVSTLELGDSALYLCASSLARQVIRSTQYFGPGTRLLVL.

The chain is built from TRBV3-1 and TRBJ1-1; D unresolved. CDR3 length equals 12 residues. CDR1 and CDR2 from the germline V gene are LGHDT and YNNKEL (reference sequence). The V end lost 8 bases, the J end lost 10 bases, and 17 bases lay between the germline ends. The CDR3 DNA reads TGTGCCAGCGTGGGCAGCCATGAGAGAGCTTTCTTT. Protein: CASVGSHERAFF.

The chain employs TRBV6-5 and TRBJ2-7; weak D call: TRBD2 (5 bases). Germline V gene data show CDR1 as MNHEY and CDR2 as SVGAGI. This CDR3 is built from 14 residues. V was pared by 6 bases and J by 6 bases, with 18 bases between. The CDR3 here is CASSLSRRTGEQYF. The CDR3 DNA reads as TGTGCCAGCAGCCTTTCACGGAGGACGGGCGAGCAGTACTTC.

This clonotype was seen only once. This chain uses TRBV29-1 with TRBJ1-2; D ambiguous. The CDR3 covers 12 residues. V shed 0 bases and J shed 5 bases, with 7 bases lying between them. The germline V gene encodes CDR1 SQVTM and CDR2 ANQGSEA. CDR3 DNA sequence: TGCAGCGTTGAAGAAAGGCCGTATGGCTACACCTTC. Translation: CSVEERPYGYTF.

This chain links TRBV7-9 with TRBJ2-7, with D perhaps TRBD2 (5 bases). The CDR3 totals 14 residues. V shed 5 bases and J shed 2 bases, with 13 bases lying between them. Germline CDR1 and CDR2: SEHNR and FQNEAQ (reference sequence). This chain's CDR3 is CASSPDSGTYEQYF. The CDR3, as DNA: TGTGCCAGCAGCCCAGATTCGGGGACCTACGAGCAGTACTTC. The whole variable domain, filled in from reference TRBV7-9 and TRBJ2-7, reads DTGVSQNPRHKITKRGQNVTFRCDPISEHNRLYWYRQTLGQGPEFLTYFQNEAQLEKSRLLSDRFSAERPKGSFSTLEIQRTEQGDSAMYLCASSPDSGTYEQYFGPGTRLTVT.

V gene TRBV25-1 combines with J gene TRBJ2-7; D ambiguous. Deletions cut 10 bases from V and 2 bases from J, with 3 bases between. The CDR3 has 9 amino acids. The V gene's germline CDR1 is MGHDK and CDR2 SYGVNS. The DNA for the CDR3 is TGTGCCATCCCCTACGAGCAGTACTTC. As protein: CAIPYEQYF.

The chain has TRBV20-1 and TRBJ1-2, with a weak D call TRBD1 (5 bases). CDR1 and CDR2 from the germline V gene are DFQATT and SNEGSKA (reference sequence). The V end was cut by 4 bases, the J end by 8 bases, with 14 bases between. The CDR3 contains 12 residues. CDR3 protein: CSATGEGLGYTF. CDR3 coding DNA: TGCAGTGCTACGGGTGAGGGGCTAGGCTACACCTTC.

CDR3 DNA sequence: TGTGCCACCAGCAGAGATCGAGCGGGGGGTCGGGAGCAGTTCTTC. It is translated as CATSRDRAGGREQFF. The chain recombines TRBV15 with TRBJ2-1; TRBD2 matches at 9 bases. CDR1 LNHNV and CDR2 YYDKDF come from the germline V gene (reference sequence). V trimming: 0 bases; J trimming: 10 bases; junction bases outside the gene matches: 7. There are 15 residues in the CDR3.

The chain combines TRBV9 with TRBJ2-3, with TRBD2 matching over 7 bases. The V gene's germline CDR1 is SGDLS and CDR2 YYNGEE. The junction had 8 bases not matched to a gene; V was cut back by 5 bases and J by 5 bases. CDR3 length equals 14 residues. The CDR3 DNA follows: TGTGCCAGCAGTAAAGACCCTAGCGGAGATACGCAGTATTTT. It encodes CASSKDPSGDTQYF.

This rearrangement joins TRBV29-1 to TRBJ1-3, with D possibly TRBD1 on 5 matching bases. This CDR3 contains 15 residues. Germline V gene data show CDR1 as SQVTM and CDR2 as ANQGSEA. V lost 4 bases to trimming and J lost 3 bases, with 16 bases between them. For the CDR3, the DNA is TGCAGCGTTGTGGGGGGAACGACAGTTGGAAACACCATATATTTT. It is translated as CSVVGGTTVGNTIYF.

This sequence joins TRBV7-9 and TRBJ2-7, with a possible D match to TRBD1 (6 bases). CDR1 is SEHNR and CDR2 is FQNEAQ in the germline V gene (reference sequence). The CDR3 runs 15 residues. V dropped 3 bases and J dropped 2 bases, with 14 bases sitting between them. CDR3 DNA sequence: TGTGCCAGCAGCTTTCAGGGGCAGGGAGCCTACGAGCAGTACTTC. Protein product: CASSFQGQGAYEQYF.

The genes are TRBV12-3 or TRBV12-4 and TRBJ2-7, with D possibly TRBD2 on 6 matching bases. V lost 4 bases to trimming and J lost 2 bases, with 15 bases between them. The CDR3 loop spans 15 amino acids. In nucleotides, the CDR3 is TGTGCCAGCAGTTCTGGGGGACTTGCGCCCTACGAGCAGTACTTC. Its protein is CASSSGGLAPYEQYF.

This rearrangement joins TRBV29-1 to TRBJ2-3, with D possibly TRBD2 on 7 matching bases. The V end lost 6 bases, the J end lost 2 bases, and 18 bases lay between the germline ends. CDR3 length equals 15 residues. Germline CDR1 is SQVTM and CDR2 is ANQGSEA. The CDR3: CSVPRGGANTDTQYF. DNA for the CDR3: TGCAGCGTACCTAGAGGGGGGGCCAACACAGATACGCAGTATTTT.

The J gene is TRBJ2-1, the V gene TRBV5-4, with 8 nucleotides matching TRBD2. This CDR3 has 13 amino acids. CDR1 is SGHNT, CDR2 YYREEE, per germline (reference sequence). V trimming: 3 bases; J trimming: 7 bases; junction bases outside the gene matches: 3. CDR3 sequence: CASSYRGGNEQFF. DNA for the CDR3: TGTGCCAGCAGCTATCGGGGGGGGAATGAGCAGTTCTTC.

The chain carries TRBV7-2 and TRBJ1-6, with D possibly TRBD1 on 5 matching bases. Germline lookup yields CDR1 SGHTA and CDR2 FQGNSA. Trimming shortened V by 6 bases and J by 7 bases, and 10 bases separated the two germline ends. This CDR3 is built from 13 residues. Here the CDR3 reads CASRWTRNSPLHF. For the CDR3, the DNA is TGTGCCAGCAGGTGGACAAGGAATTCACCCCTCCACTTT.

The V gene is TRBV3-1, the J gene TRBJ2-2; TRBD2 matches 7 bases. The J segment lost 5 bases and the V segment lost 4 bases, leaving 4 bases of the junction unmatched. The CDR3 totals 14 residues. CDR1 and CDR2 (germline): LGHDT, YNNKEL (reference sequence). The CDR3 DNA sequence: TGTGCCAGCAGCCGACTAGCAGGGACCGGGGAGCTGTTTTTT. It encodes CASSRLAGTGELFF.

CDR3 sequence reads: CASTRSNSNQPQHF. In DNA, the CDR3 is TGTGCCAGCACCAGATCGAATAGCAATCAGCCCCAGCATTTT. The chain recombines TRBV6-6 with TRBJ1-5; D ambiguous. This CDR3 is 14 amino acids long. Trimming took off 7 bases at V and 0 bases at J, with 10 bases between the two ends. CDR1 and CDR2 from the germline V gene are MNHNY and SVGAGI (reference sequence).

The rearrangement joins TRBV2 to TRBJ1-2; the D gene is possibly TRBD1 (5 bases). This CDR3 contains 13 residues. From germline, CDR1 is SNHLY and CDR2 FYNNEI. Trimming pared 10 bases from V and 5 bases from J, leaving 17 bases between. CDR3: CAIEVDRNYGYTF. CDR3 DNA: TGTGCCATAGAGGTTGACAGAAATTATGGCTACACCTTC.

The CDR3 region has the DNA TGTGTCAGCATGTTGGGAGGGGTAGGCGAGCAGTACGTC. This gives the protein CVSMLGGVGEQYV. V and J are TRBV2 and TRBJ2-7, with 7 bases fitting TRBD2. The CDR3 runs to 13 residues. Germline CDR1 reads SNHLY; CDR2 reads FYNNEI.

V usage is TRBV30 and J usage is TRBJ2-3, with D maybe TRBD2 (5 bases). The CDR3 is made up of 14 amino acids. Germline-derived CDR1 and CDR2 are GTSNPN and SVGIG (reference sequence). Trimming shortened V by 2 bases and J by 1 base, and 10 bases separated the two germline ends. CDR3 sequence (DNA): TGTGCCTGGAGTCCGGGGTCCCGCACAGATACGCAGTATTTT. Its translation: CAWSPGSRTDTQYF.

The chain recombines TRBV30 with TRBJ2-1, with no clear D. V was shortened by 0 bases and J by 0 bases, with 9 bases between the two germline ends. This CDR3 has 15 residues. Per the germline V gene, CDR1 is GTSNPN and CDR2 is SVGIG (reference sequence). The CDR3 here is CAWSVQRSSYNEQFF. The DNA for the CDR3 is TGTGCCTGGAGTGTACAGCGCAGCTCCTACAATGAGCAGTTCTTC.

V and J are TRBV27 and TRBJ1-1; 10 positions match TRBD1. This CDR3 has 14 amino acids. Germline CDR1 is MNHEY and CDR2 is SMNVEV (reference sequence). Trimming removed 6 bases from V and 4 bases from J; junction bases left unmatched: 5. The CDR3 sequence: CASRTGGYGTEAFF. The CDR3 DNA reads TGTGCCAGCAGGACAGGGGGCTACGGCACTGAAGCTTTCTTT.

The CDR3 region is CASSQATGDDYRETQYF. CDR3 sequence (DNA): TGTGCCAGCAGCCAGGCAACAGGGGATGATTACCGAGAGACCCAGTACTTC. The chain has TRBV4-2 and TRBJ2-5, with 7 positions matching TRBD1. The CDR3 covers 17 residues. The V segment lost 3 bases and the J segment 4 bases; nucleotides outside the gene matches: 14. In germline, CDR1 is LGHNA, CDR2 YNFKEQ.

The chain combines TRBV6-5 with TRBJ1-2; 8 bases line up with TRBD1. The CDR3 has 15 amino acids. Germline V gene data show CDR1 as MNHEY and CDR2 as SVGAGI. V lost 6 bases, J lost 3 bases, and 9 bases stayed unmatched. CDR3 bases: TGTGCCAGCAGAAGACAGGGGCCCGGGGACTATGGCTACACCTTC. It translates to CASRRQGPGDYGYTF.

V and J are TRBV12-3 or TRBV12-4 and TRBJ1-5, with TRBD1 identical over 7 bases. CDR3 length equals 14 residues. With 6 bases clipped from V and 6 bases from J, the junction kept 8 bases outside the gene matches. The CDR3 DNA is TGTGCCAGCAGGCCAGGGGGTTCGGGTCAGCCCCAGCATTTT. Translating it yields CASRPGGSGQPQHF.

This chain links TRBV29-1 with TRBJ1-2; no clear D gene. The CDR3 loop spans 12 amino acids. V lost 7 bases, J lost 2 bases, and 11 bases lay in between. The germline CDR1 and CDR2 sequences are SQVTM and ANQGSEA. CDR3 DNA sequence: TGCAGCGCCTCCCCGCTAAACTATGGCTACACCTTC. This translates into CSASPLNYGYTF. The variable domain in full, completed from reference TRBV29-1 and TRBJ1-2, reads SAVISQKPSRDICQRGTSLTIQCQVDSQVTMMFWYRQQPGQSLTLIATANQGSEATYESGFVIDKFPISRPNLTFSTLTVSNMSPEDSSIYLCSASPLNYGYTFGSGTRLTVV.

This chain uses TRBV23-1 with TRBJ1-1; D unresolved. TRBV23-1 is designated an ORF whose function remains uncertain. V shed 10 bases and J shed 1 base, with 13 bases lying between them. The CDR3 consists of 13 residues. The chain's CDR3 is CATHHIGNTEAFF. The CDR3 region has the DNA TGCGCCACACATCATATCGGGAACACTGAAGCTTTCTTT.

CDR3 residues: CASSQDSRGNEQFF. CDR3 coding DNA: TGTGCCAGCAGCCAAGATTCGAGGGGTAATGAGCAGTTCTTC. This chain connects TRBV4-2 to TRBJ2-1, with D possibly called TRBD1 or TRBD2 (5 bases each). The germline gives CDR1 LGHNA, CDR2 YNFKEQ. V lost 0 bases and J lost 7, with 10 bases in between. CDR3 length: 14 residues.

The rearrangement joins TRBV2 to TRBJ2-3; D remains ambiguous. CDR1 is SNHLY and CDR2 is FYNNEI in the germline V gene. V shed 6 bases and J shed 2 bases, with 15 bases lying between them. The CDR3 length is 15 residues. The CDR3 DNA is TGTGCCAGCAGCCCTGGATGGGTAGACACAGATACGCAGTATTTT. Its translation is CASSPGWVDTDTQYF.